These 9 T cell receptor beta chains were all obtained from the same sample, sequenced in a study of CD8+CD57+ T cells in acquired aplastic anemia. The template used for profiling TCR beta VDJ and CDR3 was genomic DNA. Each CDR3 protein is one row after TCRdb ran MiXCR on the reads. The sample records roughly 220,000 distinct CDR3 sequences, 60% to 80% being singletons. By flow cytometry, patients selected for sequencing had shown an expansion of CD8+CD57+ cells. Input material: sorted CD4+, CD8+, or CD8+CD57+ T cells (not recorded which) from PBMCs. The receptors here all came from a human donor with aplastic anemia.

This chain joins TRBV20-1 and TRBJ1-1; TRBD1 is a possible D gene (5 bases). V lost 6 bases to trimming and J lost 3 bases, with 14 bases between them. CDR1 is DFQATT, CDR2 SNEGSKA, per germline (reference sequence). The CDR3 has 13 residues. CDR3 nucleotide sequence: TGCAGTGCAAGGGACGGTGCGGACACTGAAGCTTTCTTT. Amino acid sequence: CSARDGADTEAFF.

This sequence joins TRBV7-2 and TRBJ2-7; perhaps D is TRBD1 or TRBD2 (5 bases each). Germline CDR1 is SGHTA and CDR2 is FQGNSA. The CDR3 totals 14 residues. V was cut by 2 bases and J by 2 bases, with 10 bases left in between. The CDR3 spells CASSLRDGPYEQYF. The CDR3, as DNA: TGTGCCAGCAGCTTAAGGGACGGTCCCTACGAGCAGTACTTC. The full variable domain, in which reference TRBV7-2 and TRBJ2-7 provide the parts outside the CDR3, is GAGVSQSPSNKVTEKGKDVELRCDPISGHTALYWYRQSLGQGLEFLIYFQGNSAPDKSGLPSDRFSAERTGGSVSTLTIQRTQQEDSAVYLCASSLRDGPYEQYFGPGTRLTVT.

In this sample, this clonotype turned up a few times. The J gene is TRBJ1-6, the V gene TRBV5-6; possible D gene TRBD1, 5 bases. This CDR3 is 14 amino acids long. From germline, CDR1 is SGHDT and CDR2 YYEEEE. Trimming removed 4 bases at V and 4 bases at J, with 9 bases between. The CDR3 here is CASSLTGYNSPLHF. For the CDR3, the DNA is TGTGCCAGCAGCCTCACAGGTTATAATTCACCCCTCCACTTT.

This clonotype was seen a few times. The chain couples TRBV15 to TRBJ2-5; D might be TRBD2 (6 bases). This CDR3 contains 17 residues. Germline loops: CDR1 LNHNV, CDR2 YYDKDF (reference sequence). The V end was cut by 0 bases, the J end by 2 bases, with 16 bases between. The CDR3 coding sequence is TGTGCCACCAGCAGAGATGGTACCGGGAGTTCTCAAGAGACCCAGTACTTC. This encodes CATSRDGTGSSQETQYF.

The chain has TRBV15 and TRBJ1-5; D is possibly TRBD1 (5 bases). This CDR3 has 15 amino acids. The germline CDR1 and CDR2 sequences are LNHNV and YYDKDF (reference sequence). V shed 5 bases and J shed 6 bases, with 17 bases lying between them. The CDR3 is CATSAIGGVGQPQHF. CDR3 bases: TGTGCCACCAGCGCGATAGGAGGGGTGGGTCAGCCCCAGCATTTT.

A remark on this clonotype: The junction departs from the called germline gene at one end, perhaps through a read error. The rearrangement uses TRBV4-2 and TRBJ1-3; 7 nucleotides line up with TRBD1. The CDR3 has 17 residues. Germline V gene lookup returns CDR1 LGHNA and CDR2 YNFKEQ. CDR3 amino acids: CANSQGSTGRFGNTIYF. CDR3 DNA sequence: TGTGCCAACAGCCAAGGTTCGACAGGGAGGTTTGGAAACACCATATATTTT.

In nucleotides, the CDR3 is TGTGCCAGCAGCTTCGGGGGAAGGGATCACCTCCACTTT. Translation: CASSFGGRDHLHF. The genes are TRBV12-3 or TRBV12-4 and TRBJ1-6; D may be TRBD1 (5 bases). The CDR3 is 13 amino acids. V was cut by 6 bases and J by 15 bases, with 18 bases left in between.

The rearrangement uses TRBV7-2 and TRBJ2-7, with 9 bases identical to TRBD2. The germline CDR1 and CDR2 sequences are SGHTA and FQGNSA. The CDR3 has 15 residues. V trimming: 4 bases; J trimming: 3 bases; junction bases outside the gene matches: 7. In DNA form, the CDR3 reads TGTGCCAGCAGCTCAGGACTAGCGACCTACTACGAGCAGTACTTC. Its protein product is CASSSGLATYYEQYF.

As concerns this clonotype: A junction end diverges from the germline sequence, so it may reflect a read error. The chain links TRBV6-5 to TRBJ1-6; TRBD1 might be the D (6 bases). Germline V CDR1 and CDR2: MNHEY, SVGAGI. This CDR3 spans 15 amino acids. CDR3 bases: TGTGCCAGCAGTTTACAGGGAGGTGATAATCCACCCCTCCACTTT. Translation gives CASSLQGGDNPPLHF.